These 9 T cell receptor beta chains originate from one sample sequenced in a study of human CD8 memory T cell subsets. Investigators built TCR beta libraries using UMI-labeled 5' RACE. TCRdb reanalyzed the 5' RACE reads and collapses them to one entry per CDR3 protein, without DNA. The sample's table shows roughly 3,500 distinct CDR3 sequences. The sequenced sample consisted of CD8+ T cells from PBMCs. These receptors were collected from a human donor in good health.

CDR3 loop: CATRGSFGELFF. The rearrangement joins TRBV15 to TRBJ2-2. Germline V lookup: CDR1 LNHNV, CDR2 YYDKDF (reference sequence). The CDR3 is 12 amino acids.

By frequency, this clonotype is medium-sized. The chain joins TRBV27 to TRBJ2-7. CDR1 and CDR2 (germline): MNHEY, SMNVEV (reference sequence). The CDR3 is made up of 12 amino acids. This CDR3 reads CASFHSSYEQYF.

The J gene is TRBJ2-7, the V gene TRBV6-2 or TRBV6-3. The CDR3 spans 13 residues. CDR1 is MNHEY and CDR2 is SVGEGT in the germline V gene. CDR3 amino acids: CASIGGSSYEQYF.

The chain employs TRBV5-6 and TRBJ1-2. Looked up from germline, CDR1 is SGHDT and CDR2 is YYEEEE. The CDR3 covers 14 residues. The CDR3 sequence is CASSGGGANYGYTF.

The chain has TRBV19 and TRBJ2-1; no DNA is available, so the TRBD2 call from TCRdb remains unchecked. The CDR3 is 15 amino acids. Germline V gene sequence: CDR1 LNHDA, CDR2 SQIVND (reference sequence). CDR3 region: CASSIASGGYNEQFF.

This clonotype is labeled medium-sized based on frequency. The CDR3 is CASVAGGRTQYF. The chain carries TRBV11-2 and TRBJ2-3; the TRBD2 assignment by TCRdb is unverifiable without DNA. Germline V CDR1 and CDR2: SGHAT, FQNNGV. This CDR3 region has 12 residues.

The chain employs TRBV6-6 and TRBJ2-1; the TCRdb D gene call, TRBD2, has no DNA to confirm it. Germline CDR1 MNHNY, CDR2 SVGAGI (reference sequence). The CDR3 has 14 residues. The CDR3 sequence is CASLAGSGNNEQFF.

The CDR3: CASSIGSAEQFF. The V call is TRBV27, the J call TRBJ2-1; there is no DNA to check the TCRdb D call of TRBD2. The CDR3 consists of 12 residues. CDR1 is MNHEY, CDR2 SMNVEV, per germline (reference sequence).

This clonotype is labeled medium-sized based on frequency. The gene calls are TRBV12-3 or TRBV12-4 and TRBJ2-7. The length of the CDR3 is 11 residues. The CDR3 sequence is CASSFAYEQYF.